The T cell receptor beta chain under discussion was sequenced for a study of blood T cell repertoires in COVID-19. The wider study: Some COVID-19 samples were acute and others convalescent; all came from the United States, Italy and Spain. T cells, B-cell-depleted T cells, or PBMCs provided the cDNA or gDNA that served as material.

Profiled with immunoSEQ multiplex PCR; TCRdb holds only in-frame clones, not every one. The sample lists around 140,000 clones; more than 60% were seen once. The ends lost 3 bases at V and 7 bases at J; junction bases unmatched: 7. Germline CDR1 reads SEHNR; CDR2 reads FQNEAQ (reference sequence). The CDR3 is 15 residues long. The sample taken for sequencing was peripheral blood. The chain uses TRBV7-9 and TRBJ2-5; 11 nucleotides line up with TRBD2. The source of this sequence is a woman aged 55-70 years with acute or convalescent COVID-19. Written as DNA, the CDR3 is TGTGCCAGCAGCTTGACTAGCGGGGCTCCAGGGACCCAGTACTTC. This codes for CASSLTSGAPGTQYF.